The source of this T cell receptor (beta chain) is a study of blood T cells in healthy people across ages. General study results and limits: CMV status of donors was not determined, possibly confounding expanded clonotype changes. When set beside aged donors, long-lived donors presented more naive CD4+ cells and higher diversity. Samples with more naive T cells showed higher observed beta diversity.

Primed by a sample-barcoded 5' primer and a J-beta primer mix, a second PCR proceeded for roughly 7 to 11 cycles. MiXCR was run by TCRdb on the 5' RACE reads, yielding one entry per CDR3 protein. The table shows some 710,000 distinct CDR3 sequences, with about half occurring only once. Healthy Russian Caucasian donors spanned ages roughly 6 to 90 years. For this clonotype: The antigen is not known.

The ends were cut back, 6 bases at V and 3 bases at J, with 15 bases in the middle. Germline V CDR1 and CDR2: MNHEY, SMNVEV (reference sequence). The CDR3 consists of 14 residues. The clonotype was recovered from a man older than 75 in good health. The sequenced sample was blood. This chain joins TRBV27 and TRBJ2-7, with D possibly TRBD2 on 6 matching bases. CDR3 residues: CASSPYSSGYEQYF. In nucleotides, the CDR3 is TGTGCCAGCAGCCCCTATAGTAGCGGCTACGAGCAGTACTTC.